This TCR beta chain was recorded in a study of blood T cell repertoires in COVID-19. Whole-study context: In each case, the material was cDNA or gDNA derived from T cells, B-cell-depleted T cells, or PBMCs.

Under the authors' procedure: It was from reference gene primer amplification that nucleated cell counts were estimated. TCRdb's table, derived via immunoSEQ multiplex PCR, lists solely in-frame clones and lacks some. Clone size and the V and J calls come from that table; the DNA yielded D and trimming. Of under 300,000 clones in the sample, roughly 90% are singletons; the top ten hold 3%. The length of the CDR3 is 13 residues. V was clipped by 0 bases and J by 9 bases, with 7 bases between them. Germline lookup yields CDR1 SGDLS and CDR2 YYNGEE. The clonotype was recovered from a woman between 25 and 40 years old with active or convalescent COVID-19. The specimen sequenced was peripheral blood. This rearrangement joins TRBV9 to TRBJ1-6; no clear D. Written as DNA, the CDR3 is TGTGCCAGCAGCGTAGAGGAGGGTTCACCCCTCCACTTT. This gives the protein CASSVEEGSPLHF.